These 17 T cell receptor beta chains were sequenced from one sample in a study of cytomegalovirus exposure and HLA in healthy donors. The PCR ran on 60 Vbeta and 13 Jbeta primers. Some clones are missing from TCRdb's copy, which holds only in-frame ones; the method was immunoSEQ multiplex PCR. The sample holds some 150,000 clones; roughly 80% are singletons and the top ten take 0.75% to 0.9%. The sequencing sample was made of PBMCs. The receptors derive from a woman younger than 30 in good health and CMV-seronegative.

Only one count was recorded for this clone. J is TRBJ2-7 and V is TRBV7-8; 14 bases are a match to TRBD2. The CDR3 extends over 17 amino acids. V shed 5 bases and J 6 bases; nucleotides not matched to a gene: 12. The V gene's germline CDR1 is SGHVS and CDR2 FQNEAQ. CDR3 sequence reads: CASSASPGTSGSFEQYF. Here the CDR3 DNA reads TGTGCCAGCAGCGCGAGCCCCGGGACTAGCGGGAGCTTCGAGCAGTACTTC.

The rearrangement links TRBV28 to TRBJ2-1; 10 bases agree with TRBD2. Looked up from germline, CDR1 is MDHEN and CDR2 is SYDVKM. The V and J ends lost 5 bases and 7 bases, in that order; junction bases with no gene match: 8. This CDR3 has 15 residues. The CDR3 coding sequence is TGTGCCAGCAGTGTTAAGCGGGAGGGTGGAAATGAGCAGTTCTTC. Encoded protein: CASSVKREGGNEQFF.

This clone was seen only a few times. This chain connects TRBV11-2 to TRBJ1-1; perhaps TRBD1 as D (5 bases). Germline V gives CDR1 SGHAT, CDR2 FQNNGV. V lost 4 bases and J lost 0, with 12 bases in between. This CDR3 is 15 amino acids long. CDR3 nucleotides: TGTGCCAGCAGCTGGGGCAGAGCTATGAACACTGAAGCTTTCTTT. Its protein is CASSWGRAMNTEAFF.

This chain uses TRBV20-1 with TRBJ2-1; D uncertain. The ends were cut back, 6 bases at V and 6 bases at J, with 6 bases in the middle. The CDR3 is made up of 10 amino acids. Germline V gives CDR1 DFQATT, CDR2 SNEGSKA (reference sequence). CDR3 residues: CSAASNEQFF. The CDR3 DNA follows: TGCAGTGCCGCTAGCAATGAGCAGTTCTTC.

The chain is built from TRBV6-5 and TRBJ1-2; 7 bases agree with TRBD1. Germline lookup yields CDR1 MNHEY and CDR2 SVGAGI. V gave up 10 bases and J gave up 5 bases; unmatched junction bases: 7. The CDR3 runs to 12 residues. CDR3 sequence (DNA): TGTGCCACCCGACAGGGAGATTATGGCTACACCTTC. Encoded protein: CATRQGDYGYTF.

J is TRBJ1-1 and V is TRBV27; the D gene is possibly TRBD1 (5 bases). CDR1 and CDR2 from the germline V gene are MNHEY and SMNVEV (reference sequence). This CDR3 has 14 amino acids. V was clipped by 6 bases and J by 7 bases, with 18 bases between them. In nucleotides, the CDR3 is TGTGCCAGCAGCCTACTCGGGGGGAGGATTGAAGCTTTCTTT. As protein: CASSLLGGRIEAFF.

As to this clone: The same CDR3 can be traced to other DNA sequences in this sample. The chain joins TRBV6-6 to TRBJ2-7; perhaps TRBD2 as D (6 bases). V was shortened by 0 bases and J by 7 bases, with 7 bases between the two germline ends. Germline V CDR1 and CDR2: MNHNY, SVGAGI (reference sequence). This CDR3 has 12 residues. The CDR3 loop reads CASSYSAGEQYF. DNA for the CDR3: TGTGCCAGCAGTTACTCTGCGGGAGAGCAGTACTTC.

J is TRBJ2-7 and V is TRBV19, with D possibly TRBD1 on 5 matching bases. In germline, CDR1 is LNHDA, CDR2 SQIVND (reference sequence). This CDR3 is built from 13 residues. V dropped 4 bases and J dropped 3 bases, with 10 bases sitting between them. The CDR3 coding sequence is TGTGCCAGTAGTAAGACAGCAATCTACGAGCAGTACTTC. Its protein product is CASSKTAIYEQYF.

This rearrangement joins TRBV9 to TRBJ2-7; TRBD2 matches at 7 bases. V gave up 0 bases and J gave up 7 bases; unmatched junction bases: 4. CDR1 is SGDLS and CDR2 is YYNGEE in the germline V gene. This CDR3 has 13 residues. The CDR3 coding sequence is TGTGCCAGCAGCGTAGCACCCGGGAGGGAGCAGTACTTC. This codes for CASSVAPGREQYF.

J is TRBJ2-7 and V is TRBV29-1, with D tentatively TRBD2 (6 bases). Per germline, CDR1 SQVTM and CDR2 ANQGSEA. V lost 3 bases, J lost 3 bases, and 15 bases lay in between. This CDR3 contains 14 residues. The CDR3 DNA follows: TGCAGCGTTGAGGGGGGAGATGGGCACTACGAGCAGTACTTC. Translating gives CSVEGGDGHYEQYF.

J is TRBJ2-7 and V is TRBV10-3; 9 positions match TRBD2. CDR1 ENHRY and CDR2 SYGVKD come from the germline V gene. Trimming removed 1 base from V and 3 bases from J; junction bases left unmatched: 4. CDR3 size: 15 residues. CDR3 residues: CAISEYISGSYEQYF. The CDR3 bases are TGTGCCATCAGTGAGTATATTAGCGGGAGCTACGAGCAGTACTTC.

This clone was seen a handful of times. V and J are TRBV5-1 and TRBJ2-5, with D possibly being TRBD2 (6 bases). Trimming took off 1 base at V and 3 bases at J, with 10 bases between the two ends. Per germline, CDR1 SGHRS and CDR2 YFSETQ. The CDR3 spans 14 residues. The chain's CDR3 is CASSLSLAKETQYF. In DNA form, the CDR3 reads TGCGCCAGCAGCTTGAGCCTAGCGAAAGAGACCCAGTACTTC.

V and J are TRBV19 and TRBJ2-1, with 15 bases aligning to TRBD2. The V and J ends lost 4 bases and 3 bases, in that order; junction bases with no gene match: 13. Per germline, CDR1 LNHDA and CDR2 SQIVND (reference sequence). The CDR3 runs 20 residues. The CDR3 loop reads CASSTGLAGGRGRLYNEQFF. The CDR3, as DNA: TGTGCCAGTAGTACAGGACTAGCGGGAGGGCGGGGTCGACTCTACAATGAGCAGTTCTTC.

The chain carries TRBV25-1 and TRBJ2-7; tentatively, D is TRBD2 (7 bases). Germline V gives CDR1 MGHDK, CDR2 SYGVNS. The CDR3 sequence is 16 residues long. The V gene lost 3 bases and the J gene lost 0 bases, with 15 bases spanning the gap. This CDR3 reads CASSDSGGSSSYEQYF. Here the CDR3 DNA reads TGTGCCAGCAGTGATTCGGGGGGCTCTAGCTCCTACGAGCAGTACTTC.

The rearrangement uses TRBV4-2 and TRBJ2-2; 8 bases are shared with TRBD2. The junction had 8 bases not matched to a gene; V was cut back by 0 bases and J by 5 bases. The CDR3 runs to 17 residues. Germline CDR1 and CDR2: LGHNA and YNFKEQ. CDR3 sequence: CASSQDGRAGETGELFF. The CDR3 nucleotides read TGTGCCAGCAGCCAAGATGGAAGAGCGGGAGAGACCGGGGAGCTGTTTTTT.

The chain combines TRBV5-1 with TRBJ2-2; TRBD1 matches at 10 bases. The CDR3 spans 14 residues. V lost 1 base, J lost 8 bases, and 2 bases stayed unmatched. Germline loops: CDR1 SGHRS, CDR2 YFSETQ. CDR3 DNA: TGCGCCAGCAGCTTGCGACAGGGGGCGGGGGAGCTGTTTTTT. It is translated as CASSLRQGAGELFF.

V usage is TRBV6-1 and J usage is TRBJ1-6; 9 positions match TRBD1. The V gene's germline CDR1 is MNHNS and CDR2 SASEGT. V dropped 4 bases and J dropped 5; count of bases not matched to a gene: 3. This CDR3 is 15 amino acids long. This CDR3 reads CASSGGQGDNSPLHF. For the CDR3, the DNA is TGTGCCAGCAGTGGGGGACAGGGAGATAATTCACCCCTCCACTTT.